The 26 T cell receptor beta chains in this list originate from one sample, sequenced in a study of T-cell reconstitution after alpha-beta-depleted transplantation in children. TCRbeta library preparation incorporated unique molecular identifiers. TCRdb called the PCR reads again in MiXCR, with one record for every CDR3 protein. The repertoire has more than 400,000 distinct CDR3 sequences, over 40% of them found once; the top ten carry 27%. The sequences come from PBMCs, collected before TCRalphabeta/CD19-depleted stem cell transplant. Source of these receptors: a girl aged 2 to 10 with aplastic anemia, due to receive a stem cell transplant.

In this sample, this clonotype turned up a few times. The V gene is TRBV10-2, the J gene TRBJ1-3, with D uncertain. Germline CDR1 is WSHSY and CDR2 is SAAADI. Trimming cost V 6 bases and J 1 base, with 10 bases left between them. The CDR3 runs to 14 residues. CDR3 in amino acids: CASSPWGSGNTIYF. CDR3 DNA: TGCGCCAGCAGCCCTTGGGGATCTGGAAACACCATATATTTT.

This clonotype was seen a single time. The rearrangement links TRBV20-1 to TRBJ2-7, with D unresolved. CDR3 length: 12 amino acids. V was pared by 6 bases and J by 4 bases, with 13 bases between. Per germline, CDR1 DFQATT and CDR2 SNEGSKA (reference sequence). CDR3 residues: CSARPNSYEQYF. In nucleotides, the CDR3 is TGCAGTGCCCGGCCAAATTCTTACGAGCAGTACTTC.

Ten or more counts support this clonotype. The rearrangement links TRBV12-3 or TRBV12-4 to TRBJ2-1; a weak D match, TRBD2 (6 bases). V gave up 4 bases and J gave up 4 bases, with 20 bases separating them. The CDR3 extends over 17 amino acids. The CDR3 is CASSSLQSGPVYNEQFF. The CDR3 DNA reads as TGTGCCAGCAGTTCCTTACAGAGCGGGCCCGTTTACAATGAGCAGTTCTTC.

In this sample, this clonotype turned up a few times. V usage is TRBV2 and J usage is TRBJ2-2; tentative D call: TRBD1 (6 bases). V gave up 0 bases and J gave up 13 bases, with 9 bases separating them. Per the germline V gene, CDR1 is SNHLY and CDR2 is FYNNEI. This CDR3 is 12 amino acids long. The CDR3 sequence is CASSEAGRGLFF. In nucleotides, the CDR3 is TGTGCCAGCAGTGAAGCAGGCAGGGGGCTGTTTTTT.

Remarks on this clonotype: A much larger clone differs by one base, so this may be a read error. The V call is TRBV4-1, the J call TRBJ2-7; TRBD1 might be the D (6 bases). CDR1 is MGHRA and CDR2 is YSYEKL in the germline V gene. The CDR3 runs to 15 residues. The CDR3 protein is CDSSRNPGDIYEQYF. The CDR3, as DNA: TGCGACAGCAGCCGAAACCCCGGGGACATCTACGAGCAGTACTTC.

Only a few counts were recorded for this clonotype. This rearrangement joins TRBV13 to TRBJ2-1; TRBD2 agrees at 9 bases. The CDR3 length is 17 residues. Germline V gene data show CDR1 as PRHDT and CDR2 as FYEKMQ (reference sequence). V dropped 1 base and J dropped 7; count of bases not matched to a gene: 11. CDR3 sequence (DNA): TGTGCCAGCAGCTTAGCCCTAGCGGGACTCCGTGGGAATGAGCAGTTCTTC. Translating gives CASSLALAGLRGNEQFF.

V and J are TRBV29-1 and TRBJ2-5; either TRBD1 or TRBD2 may supply D (6 bases each). The germline V gene encodes CDR1 SQVTM and CDR2 ANQGSEA. The CDR3 is 14 residues long. Trimming took 5 bases from V and 1 from J, leaving 14 bases between them. The CDR3 coding sequence is TGCAGCGTTAACGGAGGGGGTTCCCAAGAGACCCAGTACTTC. Amino acid sequence: CSVNGGGSQETQYF.

V gene TRBV7-3 combines with J gene TRBJ2-1; 11 bases match TRBD2. V lost 3 bases to trimming and J lost 9 bases; unmatched junction nucleotides: 7. CDR1 and CDR2 (germline): SGHTA, FQGTGA. The CDR3 is 15 amino acids. The CDR3 is CASSFRASGGSEQFF. The CDR3 bases are TGTGCCAGCAGCTTTAGGGCTAGCGGGGGGAGTGAGCAGTTCTTC.

The chain is built from TRBV20-1 and TRBJ1-2, with D perhaps matching TRBD1 (5 bases). The germline gives CDR1 DFQATT, CDR2 SNEGSKA (reference sequence). This CDR3 comprises 15 residues. Trimming shortened V by 0 bases and J by 5 bases, and 16 bases separated the two germline ends. CDR3 loop: CSARDEGIGAYGYTF. The DNA for the CDR3 is TGCAGTGCTAGAGATGAGGGGATCGGAGCTTATGGCTACACCTTC.

The V gene is TRBV6-5, the J gene TRBJ2-7; maybe TRBD1 (5 bases). Trimming shortened V by 5 bases and J by 5 bases, and 10 bases separated the two germline ends. The CDR3 runs 12 residues. Germline V gene data show CDR1 as MNHEY and CDR2 as SVGAGI. The CDR3 DNA reads TGTGCCAGCAGTACCGACAGTGACGAGCAGTACTTC. This codes for CASSTDSDEQYF.

This clonotype was found many times. The chain combines TRBV7-2 with TRBJ1-5, with a tentative D call TRBD1 (6 bases). This CDR3 spans 14 amino acids. CDR1 SGHTA and CDR2 FQGNSA come from the germline V gene. V gave up 4 bases and J gave up 9 bases, with 16 bases separating them. As DNA, the CDR3 is TGTGCCAGCAGCTGGGTGGACAGACCGGGGCCCCAGCATTTT. Translation gives CASSWVDRPGPQHF.

The CDR3 DNA sequence: TGTGCCAGCAGCTCAGAGGGTGTAGCGGGAGGGCCGGTGGGAGAGACCCAGTACTTC. Protein product: CASSSEGVAGGPVGETQYF. The chain employs TRBV5-6 and TRBJ2-5; 11 bases are shared with TRBD2. The CDR3 runs to 19 residues. V was clipped by 3 bases and J by 4 bases; unmatched bases: 17. Germline values: CDR1 SGHDT, CDR2 YYEEEE.

V usage is TRBV29-1 and J usage is TRBJ2-5, with unresolved D. There are 13 residues in the CDR3. Trimming took off 6 bases at V and 6 bases at J, with 17 bases between the two ends. Germline CDR1 is SQVTM and CDR2 is ANQGSEA. The CDR3 DNA sequence: TGCAGCGTCCACACCCTAATTCCGCAGACCCAGTACTTC. Encoded protein: CSVHTLIPQTQYF.

Ten or more counts support this clonotype. The chain recombines TRBV6-1 with TRBJ2-5; 9 bases line up with TRBD2. This CDR3 is 14 amino acids long. V shed 7 bases, J shed 3 bases, and the junction held 6 bases outside the gene matches. CDR1 and CDR2 (germline): MNHNS, SASEGT. The CDR3 bases are TGTGCCAGCAAAGAGGTAGCGGGAGAAGAGACCCAGTACTTC. This sequence encodes CASKEVAGEETQYF.

This clonotype was detected a few times. This chain joins TRBV6-5 and TRBJ2-1; 7 bases fit TRBD2. The ends lost 4 bases at V and 2 bases at J; junction bases unmatched: 11. Germline V gene data show CDR1 as MNHEY and CDR2 as SVGAGI. This CDR3 spans 17 amino acids. CDR3 sequence reads: CASSSFVFGRPYNEQFF. DNA for the CDR3: TGTGCCAGCAGTTCTTTCGTGTTCGGGAGGCCCTACAATGAGCAGTTCTTC.

Only one count was recorded for this clonotype. This CDR3 reads CSVEAGGGRTKQFF. The CDR3 coding sequence is TGCAGCGTTGAAGCGGGGGGCGGGAGGACTAAGCAGTTCTTC. V usage is TRBV29-1 and J usage is TRBJ2-1; 8 nucleotides agree with TRBD2. The CDR3 length is 14 residues. Germline CDR1 reads SQVTM; CDR2 reads ANQGSEA. V shed 1 base, J shed 11 bases, and the junction held 10 bases outside the gene matches.

This clonotype showed up many times. The chain joins TRBV20-1 to TRBJ2-1, with 8 bases matching TRBD2. The CDR3 has 11 residues. V shed 4 bases, J shed 7 bases, and the junction held 0 bases outside the gene matches. The germline CDR1 and CDR2 sequences are DFQATT and SNEGSKA (reference sequence). CDR3 DNA sequence: TGCAGTGCTAAGCGGGAGAATGAGCAGTTCTTC. It yields the protein CSAKRENEQFF.

This clonotype has at least ten counts. The chain combines TRBV20-1 with TRBJ1-1; D gene ambiguous. V lost 3 bases and J lost 1, with 12 bases in between. Germline loops: CDR1 DFQATT, CDR2 SNEGSKA (reference sequence). CDR3 length: 14 residues. DNA of the CDR3: TGCAGTGCTAGTATCCGGCTTACGAACACTGAAGCTTTCTTT. This sequence encodes CSASIRLTNTEAFF.

This clonotype was detected many times. The J gene is TRBJ1-1, the V gene TRBV6-2 or TRBV6-3; D not resolved. Trimming pared 2 bases from V and 8 bases from J, leaving 12 bases between. This CDR3 spans 13 amino acids. Germline CDR1 and CDR2: MNHEY and SVGEGT. CDR3 DNA: TGTGCCAGCAGTTACGTTATGGCGTTGGAAGCTTTCTTT. It codes for CASSYVMALEAFF.

This clonotype was counted only a few times. The chain has TRBV6-1 and TRBJ1-2, with 8 bases lining up with TRBD1. This CDR3 contains 14 residues. Germline V lookup: CDR1 MNHNS, CDR2 SASEGT. Trimming cost V 6 bases and J 2 bases; bases outside gene matches: 5. This CDR3 reads CASRRGQGNYGYTF. The CDR3 nucleotides are TGTGCCAGCAGAAGAGGACAGGGAAACTATGGCTACACCTTC.

This chain connects TRBV4-1 to TRBJ1-1; 9 bases line up with TRBD1. The CDR3 totals 17 residues. From germline, CDR1 is MGHRA and CDR2 YSYEKL. V lost 0 bases, J lost 0 bases, and 5 bases stayed unmatched. CDR3 region: CASSQEDRGKMNTEAFF. Written as DNA, the CDR3 is TGCGCCAGCAGCCAAGAAGACAGGGGGAAAATGAACACTGAAGCTTTCTTT.

This clonotype was detected many times. V gene TRBV10-3 combines with J gene TRBJ2-1; TRBD2 matches at 15 bases. The CDR3 runs to 16 residues. V lost 4 bases to trimming and J lost 10 bases; unmatched junction nucleotides: 8. CDR1 and CDR2 from the germline V gene are ENHRY and SYGVKD. Here the CDR3 DNA reads TGTGCCATCAGTGGGACTAGCGGGAGGGCCGGATACGAGCAGTTCTTC. Translating it yields CAISGTSGRAGYEQFF.

The CDR3 DNA follows: TGCGCCAGCAGCCGGACAACTGGGGAAAACATTCAGTACTTC. This encodes CASSRTTGENIQYF. V gene TRBV5-1 combines with J gene TRBJ2-4; tentative D call: TRBD1 (5 bases). The CDR3 totals 14 residues. Germline CDR1 is SGHRS and CDR2 is YFSETQ. V lost 4 bases, J lost 5 bases, and 13 bases lay in between.

The chain links TRBV29-1 to TRBJ1-2; 7 bases agree with TRBD1. The V and J ends lost 4 bases and 4 bases, in that order; junction bases with no gene match: 6. The germline V gene encodes CDR1 SQVTM and CDR2 ANQGSEA. This CDR3 region has 13 residues. This chain's CDR3 is CSVGDWDSYGYTF. DNA of the CDR3: TGCAGCGTTGGGGATTGGGACAGCTATGGCTACACCTTC. Complete variable domain (other parts from reference TRBV29-1 and TRBJ1-2): SAVISQKPSRDICQRGTSLTIQCQVDSQVTMMFWYRQQPGQSLTLIATANQGSEATYESGFVIDKFPISRPNLTFSTLTVSNMSPEDSSIYLCSVGDWDSYGYTFGSGTRLTVV.

The V gene is TRBV28, the J gene TRBJ2-3; 13 positions agree with TRBD2. The CDR3 sequence is 17 residues long. CDR1 MDHEN and CDR2 SYDVKM come from the germline V gene. Trimming took 2 bases from V and 0 from J; bases not matched to a gene: 2. The CDR3: CASSLGTSGASTDTQYF. In DNA, the CDR3 is TGTGCCAGCAGTTTAGGGACTAGCGGGGCAAGCACAGATACGCAGTATTTT.

This clonotype was seen more than once but under ten times. This chain joins TRBV20-1 and TRBJ2-3; D possibly corresponds to TRBD1 (6 bases). V lost 5 bases, J lost 1 base, and 22 bases lay in between. CDR1 and CDR2 from the germline V gene are DFQATT and SNEGSKA (reference sequence). This CDR3 comprises 17 residues. The CDR3 DNA is TGCAGTGCTGATCCCCCCCTGGACAGCCACCGCACAGATACGCAGTATTTT. Translation gives CSADPPLDSHRTDTQYF.